The present entry profiles one T cell receptor (beta chain) with its context. As yet, its antigen is unknown. V was pared by 0 bases and J by 3 bases, with 6 bases between. The CDR3 spans 13 residues. CDR1 MGHRA and CDR2 YSYEKL come from the germline V gene. The data were taken from a study of cytomegalovirus exposure and HLA in healthy donors. Study background: Genetic ancestry analysis placed approximately 80% of the roughly 400 donors that were genotyped in the Caucasian-associated cluster. Study results and caveats: Earlier results showed most TCR beta V segments being productive about 87% or about 30% of the time. An assumption of roughly uniform sequencing depth across donors underlay the presence/absence analyses.

With 60 Vbeta and 13 Jbeta primers, the PCR was carried out. The table came from immunoSEQ multiplex PCR; TCRdb's copy has only in-frame clones and leaves some out. The table has about 200,000 clones, about 80% seen once; the top ten hold over 0.55%. The chain links TRBV4-1 to TRBJ2-7, with D unclear. The clonotype comes from a man younger than 35 in good health and CMV-seronegative. The sample was PBMCs. CDR3 amino acids: CASSQEQNYEQYF. In DNA, the CDR3 is TGCGCCAGCAGCCAAGAGCAGAACTACGAGCAGTACTTC.